The subject of this entry is one TCR beta chain. Its cognate antigen is unknown. The data were taken from a study of PD-1 blockade in classical Hodgkin lymphoma. Only in-frame clones appear in the TCRdb table, and some are missing; sequencing was by immunoSEQ multiplex PCR. This sample has approximately 36,000 clones, with 69% found just once. All trial patients relapsed after autologous stem cell transplantation. The germline V gene has CDR1 SGHVS and CDR2 FQNEAQ. CDR3 length equals 14 residues. V was pared by 3 bases and J by 3 bases, with 6 bases between. Study conclusions and caveats: Reports indicated that newly diagnosed patients had lower baseline TCR diversity than healthy donors did. Patients who initiated nivolumab within 1 year of ASCT were excluded.

The source is a human donor with classical Hodgkin lymphoma. The starting material was peripheral blood mononuclear cells (PBMCs), obtained before the second cycle of nivolumab. This chain links TRBV7-8 with TRBJ2-6; no clear D. Here the CDR3 reads CASSFRSGANVLTF. In DNA form, the CDR3 reads TGTGCCAGCAGCTTTCGCAGTGGGGCCAACGTCCTGACTTTC.